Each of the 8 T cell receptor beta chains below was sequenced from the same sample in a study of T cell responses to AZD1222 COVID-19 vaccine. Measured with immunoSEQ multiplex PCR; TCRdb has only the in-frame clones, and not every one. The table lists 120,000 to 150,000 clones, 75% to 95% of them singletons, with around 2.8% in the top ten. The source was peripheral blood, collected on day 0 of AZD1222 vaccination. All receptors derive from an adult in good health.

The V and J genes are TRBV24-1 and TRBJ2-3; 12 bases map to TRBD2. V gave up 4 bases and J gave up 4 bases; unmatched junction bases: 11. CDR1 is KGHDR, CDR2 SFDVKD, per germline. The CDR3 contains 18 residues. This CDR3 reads CATSEGETSGSRADTQYF. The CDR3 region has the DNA TGTGCCACCAGTGAGGGCGAGACTAGCGGGAGTCGGGCAGATACGCAGTATTTT.

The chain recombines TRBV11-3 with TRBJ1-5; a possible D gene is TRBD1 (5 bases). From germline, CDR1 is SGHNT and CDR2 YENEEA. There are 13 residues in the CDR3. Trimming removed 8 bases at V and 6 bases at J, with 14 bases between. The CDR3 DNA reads TGTGCCAGCGCCGCAGGGATGACTCAGCCCCAGCATTTT. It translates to CASAAGMTQPQHF.

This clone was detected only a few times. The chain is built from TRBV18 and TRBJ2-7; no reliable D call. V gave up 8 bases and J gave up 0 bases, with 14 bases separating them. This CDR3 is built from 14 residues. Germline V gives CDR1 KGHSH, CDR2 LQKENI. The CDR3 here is CASTVSQSSYEQYF. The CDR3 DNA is TGTGCCAGCACCGTGTCACAGAGCTCCTACGAGCAGTACTTC. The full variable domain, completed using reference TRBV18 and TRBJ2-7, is NAGVMQNPRHLVRRRGQEARLRCSPMKGHSHVYWYRQLPEEGLKFMVYLQKENIIDESGMPKERFSAEFPKEGPSILRIQQVVRGDSAAYFCASTVSQSSYEQYFGPGTRLTVT.

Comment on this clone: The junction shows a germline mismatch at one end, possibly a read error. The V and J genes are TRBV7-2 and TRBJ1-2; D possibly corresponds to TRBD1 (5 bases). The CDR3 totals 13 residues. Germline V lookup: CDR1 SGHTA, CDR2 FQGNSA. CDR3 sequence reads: CASSSDVGGVAGF. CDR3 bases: TGTGCCAGCAGTTCCGACGTCGGGGGGGTCGCCGGATTC.

CDR3 residues: CASEGGSSGIGEQYF. The CDR3 region has the DNA TGCGCCAGCGAAGGGGGCTCTAGCGGGATTGGGGAGCAGTACTTC. This chain uses TRBV10-2 with TRBJ2-7; 9 positions agree with TRBD2. Germline CDR1 is WSHSY and CDR2 is SAAADI. V dropped 8 bases and J dropped 7; count of bases not matched to a gene: 15. This CDR3 region has 15 residues.

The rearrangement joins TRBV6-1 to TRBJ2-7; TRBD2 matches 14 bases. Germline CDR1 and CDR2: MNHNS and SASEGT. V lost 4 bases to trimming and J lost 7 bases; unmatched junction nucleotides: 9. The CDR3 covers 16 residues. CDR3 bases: TGTGCCAGCAGTGTCCCGGGACTAGCGGGAGTAGGTGAGCAGTACTTC. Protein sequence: CASSVPGLAGVGEQYF.

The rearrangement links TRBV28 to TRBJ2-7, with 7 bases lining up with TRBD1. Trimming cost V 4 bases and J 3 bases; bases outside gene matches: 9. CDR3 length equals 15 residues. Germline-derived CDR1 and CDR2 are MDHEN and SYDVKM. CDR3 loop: CASSSKTGFVYEQYF. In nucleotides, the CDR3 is TGTGCCAGCAGTTCAAAGACAGGGTTTGTCTACGAGCAGTACTTC. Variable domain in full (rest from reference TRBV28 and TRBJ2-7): DVKVTQSSRYLVKRTGEKVFLECVQDMDHENMFWYRQDPGLGLRLIYFSYDVKMKEKGDIPEGYSVSREKKERFSLILESASTNQTSMYLCASSSKTGFVYEQYFGPGTRLTVT.

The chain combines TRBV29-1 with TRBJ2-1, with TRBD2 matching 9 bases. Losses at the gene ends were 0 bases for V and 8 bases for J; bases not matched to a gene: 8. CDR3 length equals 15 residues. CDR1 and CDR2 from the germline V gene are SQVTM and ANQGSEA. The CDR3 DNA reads TGCAGCGTTGAAGACCCGGCGGGAGGGGCCGATGAGCAGTTCTTC. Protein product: CSVEDPAGGADEQFF.